One sample yielded the 17 T cell receptor beta chains listed below, sequenced in a study of spatial heterogeneity in lung cancer. Via MiXCR, TCRdb re-called the 5' RACE reads, giving one row per CDR3 protein. The sample records around 10,000 distinct CDR3 sequences, around 3.9% being singletons. The sample's time point: sample taken at primary tumor resection. Whole RNA, isolated from tumor, nontumor lung or frozen PBMC, was sequenced without prior sorting. The starting material was normal lung tissue next to the tumor, obtained at surgery. The source is a male donor with early-stage non-small cell lung cancer.

This clonotype was counted ten times or more. This beta chain is an unintended read in a library built for alpha chains; its size means little. The gene calls are TRBV6-1 and TRBJ1-1; D perhaps matches TRBD1 (5 bases). The V gene lost 6 bases and the J gene lost 8 bases, with 13 bases spanning the gap. The CDR3 consists of 12 residues. Germline loops: CDR1 MNHNS, CDR2 SASEGT. The CDR3 reads CASSLWGEEAFF. For the CDR3, the DNA is TGTGCCAGCAGCCTATGGGGGGAAGAAGCTTTCTTT.

This clonotype came up a few times. Because the library targeted alpha chains, this beta chain is an off-target read whose size means little. The gene calls are TRBV9 and TRBJ2-7; D is unclear. CDR1 is SGDLS, CDR2 YYNGEE, per germline. V lost 2 bases and J lost 5, with 11 bases in between. The CDR3 has 13 residues. CDR3 in DNA: TGTGCCAGCAGCGTGAGTGAGGCCCACGAGCAGTACTTC. Protein product: CASSVSEAHEQYF.

This clonotype occurred a few times. With the library built for alpha chains, this beta chain is off target and its frequency is not meaningful. The chain has TRBV3-1 and TRBJ2-2; 7 nucleotides line up with TRBD1. This CDR3 has 16 residues. Germline V gene lookup returns CDR1 LGHDT and CDR2 YNNKEL (reference sequence). V lost 3 bases and J lost 6; bases outside the gene matches: 10. The CDR3 sequence is CASSQPDRAIPGELFF. CDR3 nucleotide sequence: TGTGCCAGCAGCCAGCCCGACAGGGCGATCCCCGGGGAGCTGTTTTTT.

This clonotype is judged medium-sized. This beta chain represents an off-target read in a library built for alpha chains; its size is of limited meaning. In nucleotides, the CDR3 is TGTGCCAGCAGCTTAGAAGGACTAAGCACAGATACGCAGTATTTT. This codes for CASSLEGLSTDTQYF. This chain connects TRBV7-2 to TRBJ2-3; tentatively, D is TRBD2 (6 bases). This CDR3 has 15 residues. Trimming left V 1 base short and J 0 bases short, with 8 bases between. Germline CDR1 reads SGHTA; CDR2 reads FQGNSA. Supplemented by reference TRBV7-2 and TRBJ2-3, the full variable domain reads GAGVSQSPSNKVTEKGKDVELRCDPISGHTALYWYRQSLGQGLEFLIYFQGNSAPDKSGLPSDRFSAERTGGSVSTLTIQRTQQEDSAVYLCASSLEGLSTDTQYFGPGTRLTVL.

This clonotype was seen repeatedly, ten times or more. A library prepared for alpha chains yielded this beta chain as an off-target read; its size is of little meaning. This chain joins TRBV7-6 and TRBJ2-1; 9 bases fit TRBD2. CDR3 length equals 13 residues. J was trimmed by 7 bases and V by 4 bases; bases with no gene match: 2. CDR1 is SGHVS and CDR2 is FNYEAQ in the germline V gene. The CDR3 bases are TGTGCCAGCAGCTACGGACTAGCGAATGAGCAGTTCTTC. It codes for CASSYGLANEQFF.

This clonotype has a handful of counts. This beta chain is a stray sequence in a library constructed for alpha chains; its clone size is not meaningful. V usage is TRBV3-1 and J usage is TRBJ2-2; D is uncertain. The CDR3 has 15 residues. CDR1 and CDR2 (germline): LGHDT, YNNKEL (reference sequence). V shed 1 base and J shed 7 bases, with 13 bases lying between them. The CDR3 DNA sequence: TGTGCCAGCAGCCAAGGTGCCCATTTGAACGGGGAGCTGTTTTTT. It encodes CASSQGAHLNGELFF.

This clonotype has only a few counts. Little can be read into the size of this beta chain, an off-target read in a library designed for alpha chains. The chain uses TRBV4-3 and TRBJ1-2; D gene uncertain. Germline V gene data show CDR1 as LGHNA and CDR2 as YSLEER. Trimming cost V 0 bases and J 7 bases, with 9 bases left between them. The CDR3 is made up of 13 amino acids. CDR3 residues: CASSQEAGAGYTF. DNA of the CDR3: TGCGCCAGCAGCCAAGAGGCAGGAGCTGGCTACACCTTC.

This clonotype showed up many times. This beta chain is off target for a library built for alpha chains, so its abundance means little. This chain links TRBV5-6 with TRBJ2-6; D unresolved. This CDR3 has 14 amino acids. With 4 bases removed from V and 0 bases from J, the gap between germline ends came to 5 bases. Per germline, CDR1 SGHDT and CDR2 YYEEEE. The CDR3 region has the DNA TGTGCCAGCAGCGGGTACTCTGGGGCCAACGTCCTGACTTTC. Translation: CASSGYSGANVLTF.

Points on this clonotype: This beta chain appears as a stray read in a library generated for alpha chains; its size is not informative. The genes are TRBV5-1 and TRBJ2-6; D remains ambiguous. CDR1 is SGHRS, CDR2 YFSETQ, per germline. CDR3 length: 17 residues. V was pared by 0 bases and J by 0 bases, with 10 bases between. The CDR3 DNA reads as TGCGCCAGCAGCTTGGTGTATTCCAACTCTGGGGCCAACGTCCTGACTTTC. Amino acids: CASSLVYSNSGANVLTF.

This clonotype is labeled large (0.1 to 1%). For a library built for alpha chains, this beta chain is a stray read; little rests on its size. The V call is TRBV13, the J call TRBJ1-5; D gene uncertain. V was trimmed by 0 bases and J by 4 bases, leaving 7 bases between them. The CDR3 has 14 residues. Germline lookup yields CDR1 PRHDT and CDR2 FYEKMQ (reference sequence). In nucleotides, the CDR3 is TGTGCCAGCAGCTTAGGGCTGACAAATCAGCCCCAGCATTTT. This sequence encodes CASSLGLTNQPQHF. Full variable domain (remainder filled in from reference TRBV13 and TRBJ1-5): AAGVIQSPRHLIKEKRETATLKCYPIPRHDTVYWYQQGPGQDPQFLISFYEKMQSDKGSIPDRFSAQQFSDYHSELNMSSLELGDSALYFCASSLGLTNQPQHFGDGTRLSIL.

Within the sample, this clonotype is medium-sized. Since it is a stray read in a library aimed at alpha chains, this beta chain has a size that is not meaningful. The chain uses TRBV6-5 and TRBJ1-6; tentatively, D is TRBD1 (5 bases). This CDR3 is built from 14 residues. V lost 1 base and J 8 bases, leaving 9 bases between the germline ends. The germline V gene encodes CDR1 MNHEY and CDR2 SVGAGI. CDR3 sequence reads: CASSYYGGDSPLHF. The DNA for the CDR3 is TGTGCCAGCAGTTACTACGGGGGGGATTCACCCCTCCACTTT.

This clonotype was detected ten times or more. This beta chain was picked up by a library intended for alpha chains and is off target, so its count carries little meaning. The V call is TRBV2, the J call TRBJ2-2, with TRBD2 as a possible D gene (6 bases). Germline CDR1 is SNHLY and CDR2 is FYNNEI. Trimming took off 6 bases at V and 5 bases at J, with 16 bases between the two ends. CDR3 length: 15 residues. The CDR3 is CASRASNRGTGELFF. For the CDR3, the DNA is TGTGCCAGCAGAGCTAGTAATCGGGGGACCGGGGAGCTGTTTTTT.

This clonotype was detected many times. This beta chain appears as a stray read in a library generated for alpha chains; its size is not informative. This chain links TRBV28 with TRBJ2-1; D gene ambiguous. Germline lookup yields CDR1 MDHEN and CDR2 SYDVKM. V lost 2 bases to trimming and J lost 12 bases, with 17 bases between them. This CDR3 has 14 amino acids. In DNA form, the CDR3 reads TGTGCCAGCAGTTTAGGCGGCGCGGCGCCGGGGCAGTTCTTC. Its protein is CASSLGGAAPGQFF.

By share, this clonotype counts as medium-sized. This beta chain is a stray read from a library made for alpha chains; its abundance is not meaningful. This chain joins TRBV27 and TRBJ1-6, with D possibly matching TRBD1 (6 bases). Trimming pared 6 bases from V and 6 bases from J, leaving 15 bases between. This CDR3 is 15 amino acids long. CDR1 is MNHEY and CDR2 is SMNVEV in the germline V gene (reference sequence). This chain's CDR3 is CASSSGGQLNSPLHF. In DNA form, the CDR3 reads TGTGCCAGCAGCTCCGGGGGGCAGCTTAATTCACCCCTCCACTTT.

This clonotype was picked up many times. This beta chain is a stray sequence in a library constructed for alpha chains; its clone size is not meaningful. V and J are TRBV11-3 and TRBJ2-3, with TRBD2 matching over 8 bases. V trimming: 5 bases; J trimming: 4 bases; junction bases outside the gene matches: 8. The CDR3 sequence is 15 residues long. The V gene's germline CDR1 is SGHNT and CDR2 YENEEA. The CDR3: CASSPGNSGADTQYF. The CDR3 coding sequence is TGTGCCAGCAGCCCTGGGAATAGCGGGGCAGATACGCAGTATTTT. Variable domain in full (rest from reference TRBV11-3 and TRBJ2-3): EAGVVQSPRYKIIEKKQPVAFWCNPISGHNTLYWYLQNLGQGPELLIRYENEEAVDDSQLPKDRFSAERLKGVDSTLKIQPAELGDSAVYLCASSPGNSGADTQYFGPGTRLTVL.

This clonotype is medium-sized within its sample. This beta chain is a stray read from a library made for alpha chains; its abundance is not meaningful. The rearrangement links TRBV20-1 to TRBJ2-1, with 8 bases fitting TRBD2. The length of the CDR3 is 16 residues. J lost 4 bases, V lost 0 bases, and 8 bases had no gene match. Germline loops: CDR1 DFQATT, CDR2 SNEGSKA (reference sequence). The CDR3 DNA reads TGCAGTGCTAGAGATGTGGCGGGGGGTTCATACAATGAGCAGTTCTTC. This codes for CSARDVAGGSYNEQFF.

This clonotype was counted many times. Being off target in a library aimed at alpha chains, this beta chain has a size of little meaning. V and J are TRBV18 and TRBJ2-5; 9 bases map to TRBD1. The CDR3 has 14 residues. In germline, CDR1 is KGHSH, CDR2 LQKENI. Losses at the gene ends were 3 bases for V and 4 bases for J; bases not matched to a gene: 3. CDR3 region: CASSPTGGSETQYF. CDR3 DNA sequence: TGTGCCAGCTCACCGACAGGGGGGTCAGAGACCCAGTACTTC.